This record looks at one T cell receptor beta chain sequence and its context. The data belong to a study of T-cell memory formation after mild COVID-19. This CDR3 has 14 residues. The V and J ends lost 0 bases and 4 bases, in that order; junction bases with no gene match: 1. Germline V CDR1 and CDR2: ENHRY, SYGVKD. The authors produced TCR alpha and TCR beta cDNA libraries with sample barcodes and UMIs by 5'RACE using constant-segment primers. TCRdb re-analysed the 5' RACE reads in MiXCR, keeping a single row per CDR3 protein. Among 450,000 or so distinct CDR3 sequences, about 23% were seen once, and the ten largest hold approximately 12%.

This clonotype was obtained from an adult woman who had mild COVID-19 (a few samples of this study predate the infection). Cell type and time point are not known. Sequenced: PBMCs or a T cell subset sorted from them (not recorded which). This rearrangement joins TRBV10-3 to TRBJ1-2; 8 bases are a match to TRBD1. CDR3 residues: CAISESGTGYGYTF. The CDR3, as DNA: TGTGCCATCAGTGAGTCGGGGACAGGCTATGGCTACACCTTC.